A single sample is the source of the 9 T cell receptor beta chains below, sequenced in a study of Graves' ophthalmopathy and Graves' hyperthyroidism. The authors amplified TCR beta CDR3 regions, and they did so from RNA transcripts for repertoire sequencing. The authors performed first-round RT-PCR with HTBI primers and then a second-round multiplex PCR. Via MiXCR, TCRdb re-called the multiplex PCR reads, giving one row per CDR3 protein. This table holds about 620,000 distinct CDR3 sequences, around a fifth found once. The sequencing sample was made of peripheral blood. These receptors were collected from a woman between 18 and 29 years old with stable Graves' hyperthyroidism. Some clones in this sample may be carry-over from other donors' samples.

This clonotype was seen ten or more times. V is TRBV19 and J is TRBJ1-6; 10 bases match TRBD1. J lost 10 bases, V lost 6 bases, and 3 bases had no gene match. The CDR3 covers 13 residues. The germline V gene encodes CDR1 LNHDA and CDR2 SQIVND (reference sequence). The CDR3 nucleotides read TGTGCCAGTAGGAGGGACAGGGGATCACCCCTCCACTTT. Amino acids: CASRRDRGSPLHF.

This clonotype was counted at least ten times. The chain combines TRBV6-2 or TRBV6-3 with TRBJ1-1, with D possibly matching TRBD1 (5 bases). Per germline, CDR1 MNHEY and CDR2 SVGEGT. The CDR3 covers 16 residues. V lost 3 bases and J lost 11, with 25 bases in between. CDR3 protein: CASSYSGADSFEYAFF. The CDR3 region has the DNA TGTGCCAGCAGTTATTCCGGGGCAGACAGCTTCGAGTACGCTTTCTTT.

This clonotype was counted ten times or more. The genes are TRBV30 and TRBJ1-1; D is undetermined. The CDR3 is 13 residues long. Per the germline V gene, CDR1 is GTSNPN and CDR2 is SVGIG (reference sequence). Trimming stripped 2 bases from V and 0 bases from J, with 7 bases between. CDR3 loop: CAWSSHLNTEAFF. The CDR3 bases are TGTGCCTGGAGTAGCCACTTGAACACTGAAGCTTTCTTT.

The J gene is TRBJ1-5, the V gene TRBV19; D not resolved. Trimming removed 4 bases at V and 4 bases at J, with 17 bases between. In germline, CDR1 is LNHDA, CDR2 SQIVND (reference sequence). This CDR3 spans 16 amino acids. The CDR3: CASSTVGSVFNQPQHF. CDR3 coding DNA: TGTGCCAGTAGTACAGTGGGGTCCGTATTTAATCAGCCCCAGCATTTT.

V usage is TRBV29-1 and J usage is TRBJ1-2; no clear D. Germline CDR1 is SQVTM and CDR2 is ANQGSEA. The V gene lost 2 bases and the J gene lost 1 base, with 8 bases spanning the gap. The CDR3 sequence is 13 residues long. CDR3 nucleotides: TGCAGCGTTGAAAGGACCGATAACTATGGCTACACCTTC. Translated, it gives CSVERTDNYGYTF.

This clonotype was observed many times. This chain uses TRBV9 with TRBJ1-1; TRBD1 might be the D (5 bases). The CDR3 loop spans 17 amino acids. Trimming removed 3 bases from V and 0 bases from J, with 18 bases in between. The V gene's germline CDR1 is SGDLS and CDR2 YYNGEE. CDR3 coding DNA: TGTGCCAGCAGCGCAGGGTCGAAGGAGGCGTTGAACACTGAAGCTTTCTTT. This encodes CASSAGSKEALNTEAFF.

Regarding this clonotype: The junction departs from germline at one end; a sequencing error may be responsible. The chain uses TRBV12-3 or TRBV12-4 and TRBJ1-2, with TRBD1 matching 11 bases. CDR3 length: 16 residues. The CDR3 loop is CASRASGTGGTVGYAF. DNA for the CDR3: TGTGCCAGCAGAGCTAGTGGGACAGGGGGTACGGTTGGCTACGCCTTC.

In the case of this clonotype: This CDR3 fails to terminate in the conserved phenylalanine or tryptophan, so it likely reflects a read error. The CDR3 DNA follows: TGTGCCAGCAGCTTATCGGGGTACCAAGAGACCCAGTACCTC. The encoded protein is CASSLSGYQETQYL. This chain connects TRBV7-6 to TRBJ2-5; D may be TRBD2 (5 bases). Per germline, CDR1 SGHVS and CDR2 FNYEAQ. V was trimmed by 2 bases and J by 0 bases, leaving 7 bases between them. The CDR3 spans 14 residues.

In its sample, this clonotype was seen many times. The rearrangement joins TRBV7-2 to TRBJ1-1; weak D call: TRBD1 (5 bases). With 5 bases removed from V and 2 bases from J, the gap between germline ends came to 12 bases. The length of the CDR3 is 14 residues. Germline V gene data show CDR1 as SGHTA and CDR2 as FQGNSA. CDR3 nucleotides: TGTGCCAGCAGCCGCCGACAGCGTAACACTGAAGCTTTCTTT. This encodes CASSRRQRNTEAFF.